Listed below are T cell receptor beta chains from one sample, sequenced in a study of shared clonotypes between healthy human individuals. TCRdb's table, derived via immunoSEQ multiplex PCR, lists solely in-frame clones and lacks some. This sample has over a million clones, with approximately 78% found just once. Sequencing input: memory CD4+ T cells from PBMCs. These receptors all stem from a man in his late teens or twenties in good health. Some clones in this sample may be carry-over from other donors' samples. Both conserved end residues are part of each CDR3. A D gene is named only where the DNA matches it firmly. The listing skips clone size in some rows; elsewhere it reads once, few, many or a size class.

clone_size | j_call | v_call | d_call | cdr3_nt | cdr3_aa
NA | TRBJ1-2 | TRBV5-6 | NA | TGTGCCAGCAGCCCTGGTGGAGCAGGGCCGGGCGGCTACACCTTC | CASSPGGAGPGGYTF
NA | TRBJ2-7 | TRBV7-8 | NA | TGTGCCAGCAGCTTACGGTCCGGCTACGAGCAGTACTTC | CASSLRSGYEQYF
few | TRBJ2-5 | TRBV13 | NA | TGTGCCAGCAGCTTAAGGGGGGCGGAGACCCAGTACTTC | CASSLRGAETQYF
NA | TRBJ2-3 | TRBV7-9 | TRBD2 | TGTGCCAGCAGCCACCGACTAGCGGGAGGGCCCTCAGATACGCAGTATTTT | CASSHRLAGGPSDTQYF
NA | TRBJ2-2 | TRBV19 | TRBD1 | TGTGCCAGTACTGGGACAGGTCAACACGGGGAGCTGTTTTTT | CASTGTGQHGELFF
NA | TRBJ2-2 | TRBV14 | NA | TGTGCCAGCAGCCAACTTCAGGCAACCGGGGAGCTGTTTTTT | CASSQLQATGELFF
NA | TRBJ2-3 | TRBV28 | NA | TGTGCCAGCGGAGTCCTAGATCCTAGGGACATGGTGTCATATTTT | CASGVLDPRDMVSYF
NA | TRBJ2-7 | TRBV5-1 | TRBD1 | TGCGCCAGCAGGATCACAGGGGACTACGAGCAGTACTTC | CASRITGDYEQYF
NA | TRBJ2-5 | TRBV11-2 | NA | TGTGCCAGCAGCTTAGAGCATGGGACCCAGTACTTC | CASSLEHGTQYF
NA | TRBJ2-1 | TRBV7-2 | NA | TGTGCCAGCAGCTTAAACAGAGACTCCTACAATGAGCAGTTCTTC | CASSLNRDSYNEQFF
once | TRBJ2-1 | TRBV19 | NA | TGTGCCAGTAGTAGGACGCGGGGTGAGCAGTTCTTC | CASSRTRGEQFF
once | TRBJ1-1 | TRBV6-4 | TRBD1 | TGTGCCAGCAGACCCGGCGGACAGGTTGGGGCTGAAGCTTTCTTT | CASRPGGQVGAEAFF
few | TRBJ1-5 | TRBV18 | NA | TGTGCCAGCTCACGGGGGGGCTCGGGCAATCAGCCCCAGCATTTT | CASSRGGSGNQPQHF
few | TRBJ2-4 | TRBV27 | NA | TGTGCCAGCAGTTCTGGCGTAAACATTCAGTACTTC | CASSSGVNIQYF
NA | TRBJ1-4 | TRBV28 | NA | TGTGCCAGCAGTCCGCCCCCGCAGGTCGGGGGCGAAAAACTGTTTTTT | CASSPPPQVGGEKLFF
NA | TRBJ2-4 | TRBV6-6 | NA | TGTGCCAGCAGTTACTCGACTACGCTAAACATTCAGTACTTC | CASSYSTTLNIQYF
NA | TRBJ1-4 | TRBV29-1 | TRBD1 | TGCAGCGTGGCCGGGACAGGGAATGAAAAACTGTTTTTT | CSVAGTGNEKLFF
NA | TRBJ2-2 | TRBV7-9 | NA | TGTGCCAGCAGCTTAGTAGGGGGTGCGAACACCGGGGAGCTGTTTTTT | CASSLVGGANTGELFF
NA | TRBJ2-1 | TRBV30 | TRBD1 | TGTGCCTGGCTTCAGGGGGCTCATCGGTTCTTC | CAWLQGAHRFF
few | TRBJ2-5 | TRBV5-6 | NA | TGTGCCAGCAGCTCGCGTGAGACCCAGTACTTC | CASSSRETQYF
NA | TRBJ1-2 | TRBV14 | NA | TGTGCCAGCAGCCCACCCGGGACAAGCAACCCCAATGGCTACACCTTC | CASSPPGTSNPNGYTF
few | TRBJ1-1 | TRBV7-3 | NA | TGTGCCAGCAGCTCACCGGTCCTCACGGAGGTGTCTTTT | CASSSPVLTEVSF
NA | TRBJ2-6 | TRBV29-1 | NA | TGCAGCACCAGATTGTCCGGGGCCAACGTCCTGACTTTC | CSTRLSGANVLTF
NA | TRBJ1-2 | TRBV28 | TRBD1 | TGTGCCAGCAGCCTAACAGGGGACTATGGCTACACCTTC | CASSLTGDYGYTF
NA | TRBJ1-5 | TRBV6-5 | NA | TGTGCCAGCAGTTACTCGACAGATAGCAATCAGCCCCAGCATTTT | CASSYSTDSNQPQHF
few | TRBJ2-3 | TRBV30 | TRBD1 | TGTGCCTGGAGGGGCGACAGGGCGAACACAGATACGCAGTATTTT | CAWRGDRANTDTQYF
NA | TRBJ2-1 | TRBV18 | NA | TGTGCCAGCGCACTTGGCCCGGGGGAGCAGTTCTTC | CASALGPGEQFF
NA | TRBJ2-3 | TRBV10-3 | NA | TGTGCCATCCTGCGGAGTTGGTCTTCCACAGATACGCAGTATTTT | CAILRSWSSTDTQYF
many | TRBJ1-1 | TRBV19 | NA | TGTGCCAGTAGTGGCGGGAACAGCATGAACACTGAAGCTTTCTTT | CASSGGNSMNTEAFF
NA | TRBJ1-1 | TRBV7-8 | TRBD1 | TGTGCCAGCTGTAGGGGGCTTGAAAGGAACACTGAAGCTTTCTTT | CASCRGLERNTEAFF
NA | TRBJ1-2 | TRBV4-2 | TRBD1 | TGTGCCAGCAGCCACCCGGGGGGACAGGCGTATGGCTACACCTTC | CASSHPGGQAYGYTF
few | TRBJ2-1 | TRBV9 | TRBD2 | TGTGCCAGCAGCCCCGGGACTAGCGGAGCTTACAATGAGCAGTTCTTC | CASSPGTSGAYNEQFF
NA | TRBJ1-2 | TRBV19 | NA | TGTGCCAGTAGTATCTCAGGGACAACCTACACCTTC | CASSISGTTYTF
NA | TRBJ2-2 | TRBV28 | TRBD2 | TGTGCCAGCCGCAGGTGGGCTAGCGGGAAGAACACCGGGGAGCTGTTTTTT | CASRRWASGKNTGELFF
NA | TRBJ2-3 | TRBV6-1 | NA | TGTGCCAGCAGTGACGTTCGGGGCTCCAGCACAGATACGCAGTATTTT | CASSDVRGSSTDTQYF
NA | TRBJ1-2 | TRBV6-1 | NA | TGTGCCAGCGTCCCGGTGCCGGGGTATGGCTACACCTTC | CASVPVPGYGYTF
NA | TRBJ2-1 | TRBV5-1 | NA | TGCGCCAGCAGCTTACCTGAAGGTGGGGAGCAGTTCTTC | CASSLPEGGEQFF
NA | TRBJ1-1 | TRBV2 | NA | TGTGCCAGCAGTGAATTTAGGATGAACACTGAAGCTTTCTTT | CASSEFRMNTEAFF
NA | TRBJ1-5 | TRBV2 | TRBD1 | TGTGCCAGCAGCGAACAGGGGGCAGGGCAGCCCCAGCATTTT | CASSEQGAGQPQHF
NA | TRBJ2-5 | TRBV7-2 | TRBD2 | TGTGCCAGCAGCTTAGGGACAGGGTTAGCGGGAGGGGAGACCCAGTACTTC | CASSLGTGLAGGETQYF
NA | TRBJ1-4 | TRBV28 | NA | TGTGCCAGCAGACCCTCGGGGATTGAAAAACTGTTTTTT | CASRPSGIEKLFF
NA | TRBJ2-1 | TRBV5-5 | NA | TGTGCCAGCAGCTTGGTGGCACCCCTTAACAATGAGCAGTTCTTC | CASSLVAPLNNEQFF
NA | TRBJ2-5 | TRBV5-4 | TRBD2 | TGTGCCAGCAGCACCGACGAGGCGGGGGATCTAGAGACCCAGTACTTC | CASSTDEAGDLETQYF
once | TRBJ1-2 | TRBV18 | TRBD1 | TGTGCCAGCTCGCAATCCCCCGGGACAGGGGGCCAACCTAACTATGGCTACACCTTC | CASSQSPGTGGQPNYGYTF
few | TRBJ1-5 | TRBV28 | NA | TGTGCCAGCAGTTTATACCGACAGGAGTACAATCAGCCCCAGCATTTT | CASSLYRQEYNQPQHF
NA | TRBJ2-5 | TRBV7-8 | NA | TGTGCCAGCAGCTTTAGGCCTAGCTATCCCTCGCGCCAAGAGACCCAGTACTTC | CASSFRPSYPSRQETQYF
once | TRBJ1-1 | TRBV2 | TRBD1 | TGTGCCACCCATCTACAGGGGCCGGACACTGAAGCTTTCTTT | CATHLQGPDTEAFF
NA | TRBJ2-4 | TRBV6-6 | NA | TGTGCCAGCACTACTAGTTCCAAAAACATTCAGTACTTC | CASTTSSKNIQYF
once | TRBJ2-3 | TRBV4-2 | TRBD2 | TGTGCCAGCAGCCAAAATGGGGGGACTAGCGGCACAGATACGCAGTATTTT | CASSQNGGTSGTDTQYF
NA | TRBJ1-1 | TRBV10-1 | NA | TGCGCCAGCACTCAAGGAAGGATTGAAGCTTTCTTT | CASTQGRIEAFF